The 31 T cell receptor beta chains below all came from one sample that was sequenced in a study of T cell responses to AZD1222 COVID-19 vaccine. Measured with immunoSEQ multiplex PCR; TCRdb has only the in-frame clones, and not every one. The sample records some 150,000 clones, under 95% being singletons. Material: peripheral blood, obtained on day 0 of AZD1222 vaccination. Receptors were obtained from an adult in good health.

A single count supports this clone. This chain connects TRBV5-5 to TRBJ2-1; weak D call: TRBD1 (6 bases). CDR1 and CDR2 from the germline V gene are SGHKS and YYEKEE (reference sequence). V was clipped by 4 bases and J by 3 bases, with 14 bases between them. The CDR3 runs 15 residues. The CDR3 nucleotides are TGTGCCAGCAGCCCAGCCGGGACACTCTACAATGAGCAGTTCTTC. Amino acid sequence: CASSPAGTLYNEQFF.

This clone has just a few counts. CDR3: CASSLSEASTGELFF. In DNA form, the CDR3 reads TGTGCCAGCAGTCTGTCGGAAGCGAGTACCGGGGAGCTGTTTTTT. V gene TRBV6-4 combines with J gene TRBJ2-2; D call uncertain. CDR3 length: 15 amino acids. V was clipped by 5 bases and J by 5 bases, with 15 bases between them. Germline loops: CDR1 MRHNA, CDR2 SNTAGT.

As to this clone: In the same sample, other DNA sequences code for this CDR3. Here the CDR3 DNA reads TGTGCCAGCAGCCGGGACAGGGTTTTAGGCACTGAAGCTTTCTTT. It codes for CASSRDRVLGTEAFF. The V call is TRBV6-5, the J call TRBJ1-1; 9 bases map to TRBD1. This CDR3 comprises 15 residues. The germline gives CDR1 MNHEY, CDR2 SVGAGI. Unmatched junction bases numbered 9, after V lost 6 bases and J lost 4 bases.

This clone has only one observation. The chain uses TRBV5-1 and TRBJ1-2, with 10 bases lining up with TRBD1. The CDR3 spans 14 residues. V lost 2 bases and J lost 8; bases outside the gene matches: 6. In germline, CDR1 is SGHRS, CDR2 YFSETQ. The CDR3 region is CASSFRQGATGYTF. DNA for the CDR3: TGCGCCAGCAGCTTTCGACAGGGGGCAACGGGCTACACCTTC.

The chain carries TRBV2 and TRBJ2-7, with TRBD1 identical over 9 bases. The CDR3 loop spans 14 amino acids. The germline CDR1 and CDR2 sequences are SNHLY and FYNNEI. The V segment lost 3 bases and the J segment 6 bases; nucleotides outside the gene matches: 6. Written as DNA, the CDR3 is TGTGCCAGCAGTGATCCACAGGGGGCTGGCGAGCAGTACTTC. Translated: CASSDPQGAGEQYF.

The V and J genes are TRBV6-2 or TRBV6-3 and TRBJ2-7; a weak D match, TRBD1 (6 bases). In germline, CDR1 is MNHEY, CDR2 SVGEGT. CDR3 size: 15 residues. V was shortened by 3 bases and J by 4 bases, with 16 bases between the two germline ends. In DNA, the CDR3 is TGTGCCAGCAGTTATTTCGGGCAGGGGAGTTACGAGCAGTACTTC. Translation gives CASSYFGQGSYEQYF.

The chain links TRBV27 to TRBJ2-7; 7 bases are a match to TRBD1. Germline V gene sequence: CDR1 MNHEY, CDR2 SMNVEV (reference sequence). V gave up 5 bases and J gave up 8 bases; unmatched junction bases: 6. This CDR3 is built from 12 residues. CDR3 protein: CASSAGTEKQYF. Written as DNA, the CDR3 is TGTGCCAGCAGTGCCGGGACAGAGAAGCAGTACTTC.

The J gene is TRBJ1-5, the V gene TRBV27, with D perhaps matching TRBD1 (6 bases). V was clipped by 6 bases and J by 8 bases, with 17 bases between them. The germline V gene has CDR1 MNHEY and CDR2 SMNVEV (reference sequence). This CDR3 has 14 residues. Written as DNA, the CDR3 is TGTGCCAGCAGAATACAGGGTCGAGTCGAGCCCCAGCATTTT. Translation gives CASRIQGRVEPQHF.

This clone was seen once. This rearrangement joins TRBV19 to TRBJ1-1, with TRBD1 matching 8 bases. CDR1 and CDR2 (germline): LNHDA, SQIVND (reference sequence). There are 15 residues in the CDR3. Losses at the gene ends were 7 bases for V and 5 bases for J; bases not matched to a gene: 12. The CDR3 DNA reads TGTGCCAGTATTCGGGACAGGACCCTAGGGACTGAAGCTTTCTTT. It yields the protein CASIRDRTLGTEAFF.

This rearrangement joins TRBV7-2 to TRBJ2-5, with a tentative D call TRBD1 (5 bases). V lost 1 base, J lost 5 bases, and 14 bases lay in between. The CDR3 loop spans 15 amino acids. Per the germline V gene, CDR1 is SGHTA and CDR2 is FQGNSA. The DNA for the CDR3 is TGTGCCAGCAGCTTAGATTGGGTAGGGGCCGAGACCCAGTACTTC. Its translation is CASSLDWVGAETQYF.

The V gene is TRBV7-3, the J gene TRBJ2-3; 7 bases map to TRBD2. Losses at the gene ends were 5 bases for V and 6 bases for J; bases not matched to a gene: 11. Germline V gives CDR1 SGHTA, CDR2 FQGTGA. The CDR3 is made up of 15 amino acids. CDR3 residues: CASSLQGGSRDTQYF. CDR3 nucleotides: TGTGCCAGCAGCCTCCAGGGCGGGAGTCGCGATACGCAGTATTTT.

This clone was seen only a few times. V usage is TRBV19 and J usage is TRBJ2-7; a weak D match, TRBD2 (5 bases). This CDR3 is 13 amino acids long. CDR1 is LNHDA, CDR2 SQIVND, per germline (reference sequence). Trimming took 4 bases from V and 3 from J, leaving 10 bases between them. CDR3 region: CASSTLSGYEQYF. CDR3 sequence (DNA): TGTGCCAGTAGTACGCTGAGCGGCTACGAGCAGTACTTC. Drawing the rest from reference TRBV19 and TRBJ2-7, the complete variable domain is DGGITQSPKYLFRKEGQNVTLSCEQNLNHDAMYWYRQDPGQGLRLIYYSQIVNDFQKGDIAEGYSVSREKKESFPLTVTSAQKNPTAFYLCASSTLSGYEQYFGPGTRLTVT.

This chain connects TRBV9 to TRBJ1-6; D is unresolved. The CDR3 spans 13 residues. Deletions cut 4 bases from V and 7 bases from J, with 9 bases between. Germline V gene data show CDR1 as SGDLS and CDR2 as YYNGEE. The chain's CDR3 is CASSTGNNSPLHF. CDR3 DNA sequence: TGTGCCAGCAGCACCGGCAACAATTCACCCCTCCACTTT.

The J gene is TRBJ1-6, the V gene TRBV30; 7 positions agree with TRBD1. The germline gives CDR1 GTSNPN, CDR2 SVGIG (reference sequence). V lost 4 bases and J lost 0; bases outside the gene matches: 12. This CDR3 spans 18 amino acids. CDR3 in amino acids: CAWTRGGTESSYNSPLHF. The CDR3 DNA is TGTGCCTGGACCCGAGGGGGCACTGAGAGCTCCTATAATTCACCCCTCCACTTT.

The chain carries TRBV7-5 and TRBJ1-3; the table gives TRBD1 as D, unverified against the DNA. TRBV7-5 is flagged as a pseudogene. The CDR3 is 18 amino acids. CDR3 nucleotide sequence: TGTGCCAGAATCGTCCCGGGACAGGGGCCGAGCTCTGGAAACACCATATATTTT. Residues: CARIVPGQGPSSGNTIYF.

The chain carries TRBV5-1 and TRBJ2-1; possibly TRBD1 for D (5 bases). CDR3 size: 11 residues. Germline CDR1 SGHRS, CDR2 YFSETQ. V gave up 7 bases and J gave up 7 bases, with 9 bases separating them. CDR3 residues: CASQRGNEQFF. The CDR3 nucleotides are TGCGCCAGCCAAAGGGGAAATGAGCAGTTCTTC.

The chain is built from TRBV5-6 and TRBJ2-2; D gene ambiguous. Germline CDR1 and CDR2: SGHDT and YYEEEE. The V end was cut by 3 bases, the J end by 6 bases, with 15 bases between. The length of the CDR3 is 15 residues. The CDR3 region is CASSWKGIPAGELFF. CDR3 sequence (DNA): TGTGCCAGCAGCTGGAAGGGTATTCCTGCCGGGGAGCTGTTTTTT.

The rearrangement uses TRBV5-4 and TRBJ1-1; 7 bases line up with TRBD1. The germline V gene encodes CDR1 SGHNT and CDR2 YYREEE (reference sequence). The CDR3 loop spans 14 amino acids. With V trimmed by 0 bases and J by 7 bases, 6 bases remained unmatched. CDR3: CASSLAGGQSEAFF. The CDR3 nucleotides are TGTGCCAGCAGCTTGGCCGGGGGACAGAGTGAAGCTTTCTTT.

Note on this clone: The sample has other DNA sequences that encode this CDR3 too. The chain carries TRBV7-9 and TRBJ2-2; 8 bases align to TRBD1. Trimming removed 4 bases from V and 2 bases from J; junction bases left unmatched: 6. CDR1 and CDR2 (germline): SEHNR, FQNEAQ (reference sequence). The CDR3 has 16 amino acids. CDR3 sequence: CASSSHRGANTGELFF. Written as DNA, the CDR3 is TGTGCCAGCAGCTCCCACAGGGGGGCCAACACCGGGGAGCTGTTTTTT.

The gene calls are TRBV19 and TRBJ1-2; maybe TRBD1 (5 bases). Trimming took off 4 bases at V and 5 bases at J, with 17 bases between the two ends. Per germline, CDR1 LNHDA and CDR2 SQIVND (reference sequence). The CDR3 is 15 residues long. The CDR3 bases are TGTGCCAGTAGTACGACAGTCTCGGGGGGATATGGCTACACCTTC. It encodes CASSTTVSGGYGYTF.

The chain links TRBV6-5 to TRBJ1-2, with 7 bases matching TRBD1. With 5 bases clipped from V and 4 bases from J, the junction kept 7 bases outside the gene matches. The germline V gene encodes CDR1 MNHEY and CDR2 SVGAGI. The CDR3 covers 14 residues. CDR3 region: CASSPGGRSYGYTF. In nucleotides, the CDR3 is TGTGCCAGCAGTCCAGGGGGGCGGAGCTATGGCTACACCTTC.

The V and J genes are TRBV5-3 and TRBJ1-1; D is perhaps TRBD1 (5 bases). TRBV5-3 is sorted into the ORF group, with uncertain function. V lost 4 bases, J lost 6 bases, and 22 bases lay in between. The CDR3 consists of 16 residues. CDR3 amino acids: CARSVSLPGLGAEAFF. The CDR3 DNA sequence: TGTGCCAGAAGCGTATCCCTCCCGGGACTCGGTGCTGAAGCTTTCTTT.

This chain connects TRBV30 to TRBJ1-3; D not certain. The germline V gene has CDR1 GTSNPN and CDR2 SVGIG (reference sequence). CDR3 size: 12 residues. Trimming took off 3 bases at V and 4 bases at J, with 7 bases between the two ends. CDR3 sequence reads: CAWSKEGNTIYF. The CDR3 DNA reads TGTGCCTGGAGCAAAGAAGGAAACACCATATATTTT.

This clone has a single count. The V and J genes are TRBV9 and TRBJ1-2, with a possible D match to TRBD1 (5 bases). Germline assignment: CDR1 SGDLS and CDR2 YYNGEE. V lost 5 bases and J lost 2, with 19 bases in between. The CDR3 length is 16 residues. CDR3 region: CASSFPRQGHNYGYTF. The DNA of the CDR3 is TGTGCCAGCAGTTTTCCCCGCCAGGGTCACAACTATGGCTACACCTTC.

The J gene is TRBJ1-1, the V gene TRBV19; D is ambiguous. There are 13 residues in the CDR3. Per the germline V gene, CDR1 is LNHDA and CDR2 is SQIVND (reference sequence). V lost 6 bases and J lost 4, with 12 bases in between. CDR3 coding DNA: TGTGCCAGTAGAAGAGGGATCGGCACTGAAGCTTTCTTT. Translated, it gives CASRRGIGTEAFF.

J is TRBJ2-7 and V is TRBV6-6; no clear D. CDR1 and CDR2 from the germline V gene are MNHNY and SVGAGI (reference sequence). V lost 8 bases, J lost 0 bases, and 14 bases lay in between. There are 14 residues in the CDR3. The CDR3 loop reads CASHIQAASYEQYF. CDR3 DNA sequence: TGTGCCAGCCACATTCAAGCAGCCTCCTACGAGCAGTACTTC.

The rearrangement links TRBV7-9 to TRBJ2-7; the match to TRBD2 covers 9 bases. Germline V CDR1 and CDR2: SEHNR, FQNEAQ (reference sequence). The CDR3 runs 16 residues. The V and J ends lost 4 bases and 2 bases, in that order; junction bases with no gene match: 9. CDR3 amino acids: CASSYSGTSRTYEQYF. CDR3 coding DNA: TGTGCCAGCAGCTACTCCGGGACTAGCAGGACCTACGAGCAGTACTTC.

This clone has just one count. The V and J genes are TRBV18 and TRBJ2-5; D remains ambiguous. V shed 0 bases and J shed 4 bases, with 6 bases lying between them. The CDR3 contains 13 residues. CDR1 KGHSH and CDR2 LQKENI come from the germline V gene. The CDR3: CASSPPRGETQYF. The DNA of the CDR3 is TGTGCCAGCTCACCACCGCGAGGAGAGACCCAGTACTTC.

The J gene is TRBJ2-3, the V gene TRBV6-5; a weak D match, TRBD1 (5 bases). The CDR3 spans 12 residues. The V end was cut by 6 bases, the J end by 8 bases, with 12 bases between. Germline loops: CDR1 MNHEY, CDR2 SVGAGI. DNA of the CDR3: TGTGCCAGCAGGGACACGGGCGGTACGCAGTATTTT. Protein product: CASRDTGGTQYF.

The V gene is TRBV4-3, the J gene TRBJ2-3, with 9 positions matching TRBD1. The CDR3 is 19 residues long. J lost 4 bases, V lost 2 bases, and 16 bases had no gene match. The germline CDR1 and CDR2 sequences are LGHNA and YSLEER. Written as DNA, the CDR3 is TGCGCCAGCAGCCAAAAAGGGGGGCGGGACAGGGTCTCGGCAGATACGCAGTATTTT. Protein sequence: CASSQKGGRDRVSADTQYF.

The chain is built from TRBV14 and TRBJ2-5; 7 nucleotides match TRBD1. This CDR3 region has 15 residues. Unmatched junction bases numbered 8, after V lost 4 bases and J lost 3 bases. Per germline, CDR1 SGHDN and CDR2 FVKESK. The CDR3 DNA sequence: TGTGCCAGCAGCCTACTGGACAGGCCTAAAGAGACCCAGTACTTC. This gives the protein CASSLLDRPKETQYF.